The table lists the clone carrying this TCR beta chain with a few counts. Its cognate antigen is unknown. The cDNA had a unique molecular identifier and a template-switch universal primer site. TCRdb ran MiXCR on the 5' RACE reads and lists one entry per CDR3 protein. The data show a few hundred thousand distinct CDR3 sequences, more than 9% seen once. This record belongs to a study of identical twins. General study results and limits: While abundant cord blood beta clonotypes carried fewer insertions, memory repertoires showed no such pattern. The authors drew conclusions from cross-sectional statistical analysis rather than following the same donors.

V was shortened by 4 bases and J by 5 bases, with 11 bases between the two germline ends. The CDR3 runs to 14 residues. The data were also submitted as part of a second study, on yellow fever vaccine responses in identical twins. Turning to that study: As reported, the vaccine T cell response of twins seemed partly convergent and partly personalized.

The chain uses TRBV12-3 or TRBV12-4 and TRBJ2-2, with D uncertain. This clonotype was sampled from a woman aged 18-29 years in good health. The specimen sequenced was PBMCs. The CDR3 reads CASSSRDFTGELFF. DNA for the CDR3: TGTGCCAGCAGTTCTCGAGATTTTACCGGGGAGCTGTTTTTT.